These 4 T cell receptor beta chains share one sample of origin, sequenced in a study of shared clonotypes between healthy human individuals. Libraries were prepared by immunoSEQ multiplex PCR; TCRdb keeps only in-frame clonotypes and omits some of them. The repertoire includes about 990,000 clones, about 80% of them detected once, and 0.55% to 0.7% sits in the top ten. The specimen was memory CD4+ T cells from PBMCs. Subset given: CD45RA-negative fraction. All receptors come from a man aged 18 to 35 in good health. Some clones in this sample may be carry-over from other donors' samples.

The genes are TRBV7-3 and TRBJ1-1; D perhaps matches TRBD1 (5 bases). CDR3 size: 14 residues. V lost 5 bases, J lost 1 base, and 11 bases lay in between. Germline V lookup: CDR1 SGHTA, CDR2 FQGTGA. Here the CDR3 reads CASSSQGSNTEAFF. The CDR3 DNA is TGTGCCAGCAGCAGCCAGGGCTCGAACACTGAAGCTTTCTTT.

This clone has at least ten counts. V is TRBV5-8 and J is TRBJ1-2, with D maybe TRBD1 (6 bases). Germline V lookup: CDR1 SGHTS, CDR2 YDEGEE. Deletions cut 4 bases from V and 0 bases from J, with 13 bases between. The CDR3 totals 15 residues. The CDR3 spells CASSVWDKSNYGYTF. CDR3 bases: TGTGCCAGCAGCGTGTGGGACAAATCTAACTATGGCTACACCTTC. Together with reference TRBV5-8 and TRBJ1-2, the CDR3 gives the full variable domain: EAGVTQSPTHLIKTRGQQATLRCSPISGHTSVYWYQQALGLGLQFLLWYDEGEERNRGNFPPRFSGRQFPNYSSELNVNALELEDSALYLCASSVWDKSNYGYTFGSGTRLTVV.

DNA for the CDR3: TGTGCCAGCAGTCCCCCTAGCGGGAGGGCCCATGAGCAGTTCTTC. Translated: CASSPPSGRAHEQFF. The rearrangement links TRBV28 to TRBJ2-1, with 12 bases lining up with TRBD2. Germline trimming cut 5 bases from V and 8 bases from J; bases unmatched to any gene: 7. Per the germline V gene, CDR1 is MDHEN and CDR2 is SYDVKM. This CDR3 comprises 15 residues.

The chain combines TRBV19 with TRBJ2-1; 12 bases line up with TRBD2. Germline CDR1 LNHDA, CDR2 SQIVND (reference sequence). The CDR3 length is 16 residues. V dropped 7 bases and J dropped 8; count of bases not matched to a gene: 12. CDR3 in DNA: TGTGCCAGTACGACCCACCCTAGCGGGAGGGCCCATGAGCAGTTCTTC. It specifies CASTTHPSGRAHEQFF.